The T cell receptor beta chain described here comes from a study of beta chain features in type 1 diabetes. Reverse transcribing all isolated RNA meant expressed TCRB transcripts were sequenced. The protocol was immunoSEQ multiplex PCR, while the TCRdb copy is restricted to in-frame clones and leaves out a portion. The table includes around 350,000 clones, roughly an eighth detected once. The germline CDR1 and CDR2 sequences are KGHSH and LQKENI. The CDR3 is made up of 17 amino acids. The junction had 7 bases not matched to a gene; V was cut back by 3 bases and J by 4 bases. This clone turned up a few times.

This receptor was taken from a man between 18 and 29 years old in good health. The V call is TRBV18, the J call TRBJ2-2, with TRBD2 matching over 11 bases. Sequencing was performed on naive CD4+ T cells from blood. CDR3 protein: CASSPSTSGAFTGELFF. The CDR3 bases are TGTGCCAGCTCACCTTCGACTAGCGGGGCTTTCACCGGGGAGCTGTTTTTT.